The clone carrying this T cell receptor beta chain was counted ten times or more. The antigen is undetermined. These data come from a study of regulatory T cells in long-lasting Graves disease. General study results and limits: Favoring TRBV28, TRBJ1-2 and TRBJ2-5 was a feature seen in persistent disease.

Time point defined: newly diagnosed GD, antithyroid drugs for less than 3 months. The TCR library was prepared using RNA isolated from PBMCs. Construction of the TCR beta libraries employed iRepertoire HTBI primers in conjunction with Arm-PCR of CDR3 regions. Each CDR3 protein is one row after TCRdb ran MiXCR on the multiplex PCR reads. The table includes 550,000 or so distinct CDR3 sequences, 9.5% to 15% detected once. The CDR3 consists of 15 residues. The germline CDR1 and CDR2 sequences are MDHEN and SYDVKM. J was trimmed by 6 bases and V by 4 bases; bases with no gene match: 7. This same sample was also taken into another study, of T cells in Graves' hyperthyroidism and ophthalmopathy. That source adds: Among clonotypes expanded in thyroid above 0.001, most were also found in blood. Researchers report that a 13 V-J model separated ophthalmopathy from stable hyperthyroidism.

Here the sequenced sample was peripheral blood mononuclear cells (PBMCs), taken at new diagnosis, from a patient treated with antithyroid drugs. This clonotype was sampled from a woman in her 30s with Graves disease. V and J are TRBV28 and TRBJ2-1, with TRBD1 matching over 9 bases. CDR3 nucleotide sequence: TGTGCCAGCAGTTCACCGGGACAGGGCGGCAATGAGCAGTTCTTC. It encodes CASSSPGQGGNEQFF.